The 29 T cell receptor beta chains below come from one sample, sequenced in a study of T cell responses to AZD1222 COVID-19 vaccine. TCRdb's table, derived via immunoSEQ multiplex PCR, lists solely in-frame clones and lacks some. Of roughly 120,000 clones in the sample, 80% to 90% were seen once. Sequencing used peripheral blood, obtained on day 0 of AZD1222 vaccination. The receptors stem from an adult in good health.

The rearrangement uses TRBV30 and TRBJ1-6; 8 positions agree with TRBD1. V lost 3 bases, J lost 8 bases, and 3 bases stayed unmatched. The CDR3 runs 13 residues. Germline V gene sequence: CDR1 GTSNPN, CDR2 SVGIG (reference sequence). CDR3 residues: CAWRDRDDSPLHF. CDR3 sequence (DNA): TGTGCCTGGAGGGACAGGGATGATTCACCCCTCCACTTT.

The chain links TRBV20-1 to TRBJ1-6; D is ambiguous. The CDR3 loop spans 15 amino acids. The V end was cut by 3 bases, the J end by 1 base, with 10 bases between. Germline CDR1 is DFQATT and CDR2 is SNEGSKA (reference sequence). CDR3 in DNA: TGCAGTGCTAGTCCTGGGGTTTCCTATAATTCACCCCTCCACTTT. Protein product: CSASPGVSYNSPLHF.

This rearrangement joins TRBV9 to TRBJ2-3; TRBD2 matches 10 bases. This CDR3 is built from 14 residues. Germline V gives CDR1 SGDLS, CDR2 YYNGEE. V was pared by 3 bases and J by 4 bases, with 2 bases of the junction left unmatched. The CDR3 protein is CASSASGSADTQYF. The CDR3 bases are TGTGCCAGCAGCGCTAGCGGGAGTGCAGATACGCAGTATTTT.

This chain uses TRBV6-5 with TRBJ2-7; 9 bases line up with TRBD1. Germline trimming cut 2 bases from V and 2 bases from J; bases unmatched to any gene: 1. There are 14 residues in the CDR3. The germline gives CDR1 MNHEY, CDR2 SVGAGI. In nucleotides, the CDR3 is TGTGCCAGCAGTTACCGGGACAGGGCCTACGAGCAGTACTTC. This codes for CASSYRDRAYEQYF.

V is TRBV10-2 and J is TRBJ2-7, with a possible D match to TRBD2 (6 bases). The V gene lost 7 bases and the J gene lost 3 bases, with 13 bases spanning the gap. Germline V gene lookup returns CDR1 WSHSY and CDR2 SAAADI. CDR3 length: 13 residues. The CDR3 loop reads CASTGREIYEQYF. CDR3 DNA sequence: TGCGCCAGCACGGGGCGGGAAATCTACGAGCAGTACTTC.

This clone was counted a single time. The rearrangement uses TRBV6-2 or TRBV6-3 and TRBJ1-2; the match to TRBD1 covers 7 bases. Trimming cost V 5 bases and J 8 bases; bases outside gene matches: 8. CDR3 length equals 13 residues. CDR1 and CDR2 from the germline V gene are MNHEY and SVGEGT. The CDR3 loop is CASSLSGGRGYTF. CDR3 coding DNA: TGTGCCAGCAGTCTATCAGGGGGACGGGGCTACACCTTC.

This rearrangement joins TRBV3-1 (or the pseudogene TRBV3-2) to TRBJ1-1; tentatively, D is TRBD1 (5 bases). The CDR3 extends over 14 amino acids. The germline V gene encodes CDR1 LGHDT and CDR2 YNNKEL (reference sequence). V lost 4 bases and J 7 bases, leaving 16 bases between the germline ends. The CDR3 here is CASSPSWGEGEAFF. In nucleotides, the CDR3 is TGTGCCAGCAGCCCGTCTTGGGGGGAGGGTGAAGCTTTCTTT.

This clone was recorded once. This specimen includes other DNA sequences encoding the same CDR3. V usage is TRBV18 and J usage is TRBJ1-4; possible D gene TRBD1, 6 bases. CDR1 and CDR2 from the germline V gene are KGHSH and LQKENI. CDR3 length equals 13 residues. The germline V and J ends were trimmed by 3 bases and 5 bases, with 7 bases remaining between them. The CDR3 spells CASSPGQNEKLFF. For the CDR3, the DNA is TGTGCCAGCTCACCCGGACAGAATGAAAAACTGTTTTTT.

The chain combines TRBV5-4 with TRBJ2-3, with 9 bases aligning to TRBD2. The CDR3 covers 14 residues. Germline V gives CDR1 SGHNT, CDR2 YYREEE (reference sequence). V lost 1 base, J lost 7 bases, and 4 bases stayed unmatched. CDR3 region: CASSLLREGNTQYF. CDR3 nucleotide sequence: TGTGCCAGCAGCTTGTTGCGGGAGGGAAATACGCAGTATTTT.

CDR3 DNA sequence: TGCAGCGTTGACAGAGACAGAGGGGCTGAAGCTTTCTTT. As protein: CSVDRDRGAEAFF. The rearrangement joins TRBV29-1 to TRBJ1-1, with D tentatively TRBD1 (5 bases). The CDR3 runs 13 residues. From germline, CDR1 is SQVTM and CDR2 ANQGSEA. Deletions cut 3 bases from V and 6 bases from J, with 14 bases between.

The chain has TRBV5-1 and TRBJ2-7; TRBD1 agrees at 7 bases. This CDR3 is 13 amino acids long. J was trimmed by 1 base and V by 7 bases; bases with no gene match: 5. The germline gives CDR1 SGHRS, CDR2 YFSETQ. The CDR3 coding sequence is TGCGCCAGCCGGATGACAGGGTCCTACGAGCAGTACTTC. Amino acid sequence: CASRMTGSYEQYF.

This rearrangement joins TRBV28 to TRBJ2-3; the D gene is possibly TRBD2 (7 bases). Germline V CDR1 and CDR2: MDHEN, SYDVKM. V was trimmed by 6 bases and J by 1 base, leaving 17 bases between them. The CDR3 is made up of 16 amino acids. The CDR3 is CASRGGGRPGTDTQYF. CDR3 bases: TGTGCCAGCAGGGGCGGGGGCCGCCCCGGCACAGATACGCAGTATTTT.

This chain links TRBV7-2 with TRBJ1-5; 7 bases are shared with TRBD1. This CDR3 is 14 amino acids long. The germline V gene encodes CDR1 SGHTA and CDR2 FQGNSA. The trim removed 1 base at V and 7 bases at J, leaving 4 bases unmatched. The CDR3 is CASSLGDSSQPQHF. The CDR3, as DNA: TGTGCCAGCAGCTTAGGGGACAGTTCCCAGCCCCAGCATTTT.

The J gene is TRBJ2-2, the V gene TRBV5-5; D ambiguous. V was cut by 4 bases and J by 5 bases, with 6 bases left in between. Germline V CDR1 and CDR2: SGHKS, YYEKEE (reference sequence). CDR3 length: 12 amino acids. CDR3 nucleotides: TGTGCCAGCAGCACTTTAACCGGGGAGCTGTTTTTT. Its protein is CASSTLTGELFF.

The chain couples TRBV10-1 to TRBJ2-2; D is unclear. The CDR3 sequence is 12 residues long. CDR1 and CDR2 from the germline V gene are WNHNN and SYGVQD (reference sequence). V was clipped by 4 bases and J by 7 bases, with 7 bases between them. The CDR3 DNA follows: TGCGCCAGCAGTGGGTCTGGCGGGGAGCTGTTTTTT. Encoded protein: CASSGSGGELFF.

V gene TRBV4-1 combines with J gene TRBJ2-3; D could derive from TRBD1 or TRBD2 (6 bases each). The length of the CDR3 is 13 residues. Trimming took 6 bases from V and 6 from J, leaving 13 bases between them. The germline CDR1 and CDR2 sequences are MGHRA and YSYEKL. As DNA, the CDR3 is TGCGCCAGCAGGTTGGAGGGGGACGATACGCAGTATTTT. It translates to CASRLEGDDTQYF.

The V gene is TRBV4-2, the J gene TRBJ2-7; D is perhaps TRBD1 (7 bases). Trimming left V 6 bases short and J 2 bases short, with 26 bases between. Germline-derived CDR1 and CDR2 are LGHNA and YNFKEQ. The CDR3 is made up of 18 amino acids. CDR3 nucleotide sequence: TGTGCCAGCAGTCCCAAGGCAGAGACAGGGCGGACTACCTACGAGCAGTACTTC. Protein product: CASSPKAETGRTTYEQYF.

This clone was picked up a small number of times. J is TRBJ2-2 and V is TRBV28; a possible D gene is TRBD2 (6 bases). This CDR3 has 18 residues. Trimming took 5 bases from V and 4 from J, leaving 23 bases between them. Germline CDR1 MDHEN, CDR2 SYDVKM. The CDR3 nucleotides are TGTGCCAGCAGTAACCCAGCCCGCCGCGGGAAGGGCACCGGGGAGCTGTTTTTT. This encodes CASSNPARRGKGTGELFF.

V and J are TRBV18 and TRBJ1-4, with unresolved D. CDR3 size: 13 residues. CDR1 is KGHSH, CDR2 LQKENI, per germline. Trimming shortened V by 3 bases and J by 6 bases, and 8 bases separated the two germline ends. The chain's CDR3 is CASSPGSDEKLFF. DNA for the CDR3: TGTGCCAGCTCACCGGGATCGGATGAAAAACTGTTTTTT.

J is TRBJ1-5 and V is TRBV19; possible D gene TRBD1, 6 bases. The CDR3 is 16 amino acids. V was clipped by 7 bases and J by 3 bases, with 19 bases between them. Germline lookup yields CDR1 LNHDA and CDR2 SQIVND (reference sequence). Here the CDR3 reads CASTPLGGQLNQPQHF. In DNA form, the CDR3 reads TGTGCCAGTACCCCCCTCGGGGGACAACTCAATCAGCCCCAGCATTTT. Together with reference TRBV19 and TRBJ1-5, the CDR3 gives the full variable domain: DGGITQSPKYLFRKEGQNVTLSCEQNLNHDAMYWYRQDPGQGLRLIYYSQIVNDFQKGDIAEGYSVSREKKESFPLTVTSAQKNPTAFYLCASTPLGGQLNQPQHFGDGTRLSIL.

The chain has TRBV12-3 or TRBV12-4 and TRBJ2-7; D unclear. Trimming pared 3 bases from V and 2 bases from J, leaving 8 bases between. The CDR3 spans 13 residues. CDR3 sequence (DNA): TGTGCCAGCAGTTTCGGGCCCACCTACGAGCAGTACTTC. This encodes CASSFGPTYEQYF.

The V and J genes are TRBV5-1 and TRBJ2-7, with TRBD2 matching 7 bases. The CDR3 runs to 14 residues. V gave up 3 bases and J gave up 5 bases; unmatched junction bases: 8. The V gene's germline CDR1 is SGHRS and CDR2 YFSETQ. CDR3 loop: CASSSGLDPHEQYF. The CDR3 coding sequence is TGCGCCAGCAGCTCCGGACTAGATCCCCACGAGCAGTACTTC. Together with reference TRBV5-1 and TRBJ2-7, the CDR3 gives the full variable domain: KAGVTQTPRYLIKTRGQQVTLSCSPISGHRSVSWYQQTPGQGLQFLFEYFSETQRNKGNFPGRFSGRQFSNSRSEMNVSTLELGDSALYLCASSSGLDPHEQYFGPGTRLTVT.

The chain joins TRBV28 to TRBJ2-7; 9 nucleotides agree with TRBD2. CDR1 and CDR2 (germline): MDHEN, SYDVKM. After removal of 5 bases from V and 1 base from J, the junction contained 12 bases not matched to a gene. The CDR3 sequence is 17 residues long. In DNA form, the CDR3 reads TGTGCCAGCAGTCCTCGAAGCGGGAGCGGGGGGTCCTACGAGCAGTACTTC. Protein product: CASSPRSGSGGSYEQYF.

This clone occurred once. The rearrangement uses TRBV14 and TRBJ2-1; possible D gene TRBD1, 5 bases. This CDR3 region has 14 residues. V shed 0 bases and J shed 3 bases, with 6 bases lying between them. Looked up from germline, CDR1 is SGHDN and CDR2 is FVKESK. This CDR3 is CASSQETVYNEQFF. The CDR3 bases are TGTGCCAGCAGCCAAGAGACAGTCTACAATGAGCAGTTCTTC.

The CDR3 loop reads CASRKGASNEKLFF. Here the CDR3 DNA reads TGTGCCAGCAGGAAGGGGGCCTCTAATGAAAAACTGTTTTTT. The chain uses TRBV3-1 (or the pseudogene TRBV3-2) and TRBJ1-4; 7 nucleotides line up with TRBD1. The CDR3 totals 14 residues. The V segment lost 6 bases and the J segment 3 bases; nucleotides outside the gene matches: 4. Germline V gene data show CDR1 as LGHDT and CDR2 as YNNKEL (reference sequence).

The rearrangement uses TRBV29-1 and TRBJ1-4; D unresolved. The germline gives CDR1 SQVTM, CDR2 ANQGSEA. There are 14 residues in the CDR3. Trimming stripped 4 bases from V and 7 bases from J, with 16 bases between. The CDR3 DNA sequence: TGCAGCGTTGCGGAGAGGGTACCGAGTGAAAAACTGTTTTTT. Its protein is CSVAERVPSEKLFF.

This clone was counted once. The junction departs from the called germline gene at one end, perhaps through a read error. V and J are TRBV7-7 and TRBJ2-3; TRBD1 or TRBD2 may be the D gene (5 bases each). The CDR3 sequence is 15 residues long. Germline loops: CDR1 SSHAT, CDR2 FNYEAQ (reference sequence). CDR3 coding DNA: TGTGCTAGCAGCTTGCGAGACGGGGCAGCAGATACGCAGTATTTT. Amino acids: CASSLRDGAADTQYF.

The V and J genes are TRBV27 and TRBJ1-4, with 8 bases aligning to TRBD1. The CDR3 runs to 14 residues. V dropped 6 bases and J dropped 8; count of bases not matched to a gene: 8. Per the germline V gene, CDR1 is MNHEY and CDR2 is SMNVEV (reference sequence). The CDR3 nucleotides are TGTGCCAGCAGATTCCAGGGGGCAGGCGAAAAACTGTTTTTT. This codes for CASRFQGAGEKLFF.

V is TRBV6-5 and J is TRBJ1-1, with D unclear. This CDR3 is built from 14 residues. In germline, CDR1 is MNHEY, CDR2 SVGAGI. The germline V and J ends were trimmed by 4 bases and 3 bases, with 12 bases remaining between them. CDR3 nucleotide sequence: TGTGCCAGCAGTTTAGACCTCGGGGACACTGAAGCTTTCTTT. Its translation: CASSLDLGDTEAFF.